One and the same sample provided the 8 T cell receptor beta chains below, sequenced in a study of blood T cells in healthy people across ages. The second PCR ran roughly 7 to 12 cycles with a sample-barcoded 5' primer and J-beta primers. In TCRdb, the 5' RACE reads were re-called with MiXCR into one record per CDR3 protein. The repertoire holds around 820,000 distinct CDR3 sequences, with roughly 25% as singletons. The data were also submitted as part of a second study, on T cells of mothers and their children.

Sequencing used blood. These receptors were taken from a boy aged 5-17 years in good health.

The CDR3 sequence: CASSREGQTNEKLFF. In DNA, the CDR3 is TGCGCCAGCAGCCGGGAAGGGCAGACTAATGAAAAACTGTTTTTT. The chain carries TRBV4-3 and TRBJ1-4; D call uncertain. Germline V lookup: CDR1 LGHNA, CDR2 YSLEER. Trimming pared 4 bases from V and 2 bases from J, leaving 11 bases between. The CDR3 spans 15 residues.

The rearrangement uses TRBV6-5 and TRBJ2-3; 9 bases map to TRBD1. Germline V gene lookup returns CDR1 MNHEY and CDR2 SVGAGI. The V gene end was trimmed by 5 bases and the J gene end by 4 bases; junction bases not matched to a gene: 7. The CDR3 length is 15 residues. The CDR3 sequence is CASSRRDRVSDTQYF. CDR3 sequence (DNA): TGTGCCAGCAGTCGACGGGACAGGGTCTCAGATACGCAGTATTTT.

This chain uses TRBV27 with TRBJ1-1; D is possibly TRBD1 (6 bases). Trimming cost V 2 bases and J 4 bases, with 17 bases left between them. The CDR3 has 16 amino acids. In germline, CDR1 is MNHEY, CDR2 SMNVEV (reference sequence). CDR3 amino acids: CASSLIQGYLGTEAFF. CDR3 coding DNA: TGTGCCAGCAGTTTAATCCAGGGGTATCTTGGCACTGAAGCTTTCTTT.

This chain links TRBV30 with TRBJ1-4; no definite D call. Trimming removed 5 bases at V and 8 bases at J, with 18 bases between. Germline V gene sequence: CDR1 GTSNPN, CDR2 SVGIG (reference sequence). The length of the CDR3 is 14 residues. As DNA, the CDR3 is TGTGCCTGGTGCCCCCCGGGCCCCAGGGAAAAACTGTTTTTT. Protein: CAWCPPGPREKLFF.

The gene calls are TRBV7-9 and TRBJ2-1; D not resolved. This CDR3 spans 12 amino acids. Germline V gives CDR1 SEHNR, CDR2 FQNEAQ (reference sequence). Trimming removed 1 base from V and 9 bases from J, with 7 bases in between. DNA of the CDR3: TGTGCCAGCAGCTTAGTCGGCCTTGAGCAGTTCTTC. It specifies CASSLVGLEQFF.

The CDR3 reads CASSVEGGDGDTQYF. In nucleotides, the CDR3 is TGTGCCAGCAGCGTAGAGGGCGGGGACGGAGATACGCAGTATTTT. The chain couples TRBV9 to TRBJ2-3, with D maybe TRBD2 (6 bases). This CDR3 is 15 amino acids long. Germline-derived CDR1 and CDR2 are SGDLS and YYNGEE. Trimming removed 0 bases at V and 5 bases at J, with 13 bases between.

This rearrangement joins TRBV27 to TRBJ1-2; D gene uncertain. The germline V and J ends were trimmed by 6 bases and 2 bases, with 10 bases remaining between them. The CDR3 has 13 amino acids. Germline values: CDR1 MNHEY, CDR2 SMNVEV (reference sequence). This CDR3 reads CASRRSANYGYTF. Here the CDR3 DNA reads TGTGCCAGCAGACGCTCGGCAAACTATGGCTACACCTTC.

This clonotype was detected once. The rearrangement links TRBV7-2 to TRBJ2-7; TRBD1 is a possible D gene (6 bases). The germline CDR1 and CDR2 sequences are SGHTA and FQGNSA. The CDR3 length is 16 residues. Trimming cost V 4 bases and J 4 bases, with 20 bases left between them. CDR3 region: CASSSRGWQGLYEQYF. As DNA, the CDR3 is TGTGCCAGCAGCTCGAGAGGGTGGCAGGGGCTATACGAGCAGTACTTC.